This T cell receptor (beta chain) was captured in a study of Graves' ophthalmopathy and Graves' hyperthyroidism. The CDR3 runs 14 residues. V shed 6 bases and J 7 bases; nucleotides not matched to a gene: 6. RNA transcripts were the source from which TCR beta CDR3 regions were amplified. RT-PCR was first run with HTBI primers, then multiplex PCR in a second round. TCRdb ran MiXCR on the multiplex PCR reads and lists one entry per CDR3 protein. The table shows about 500,000 distinct CDR3 sequences, with under 40% occurring only once. This clonotype was seen at least ten times. This sequence joins TRBV12-3 or TRBV12-4 and TRBJ1-6, with 7 positions matching TRBD1. The specimen was peripheral blood or thyroid tissue (not recorded which). The receptor was isolated from an adult man with Graves' hyperthyroidism. For the CDR3, the DNA is TGTGCCAGCAGACTGACAGGGCGAAATTCACCCCTCCACTTT. Protein product: CASRLTGRNSPLHF.